This T cell receptor beta chain is from a study of blood T cell repertoires in COVID-19. Across the whole study: PBMCs, B-cell-depleted T cells, or T cells were the source of the cDNA or gDNA that made up the material.

TCRdb's copy holds only in-frame clones and misses some; the assay was immunoSEQ multiplex PCR. The sample carries 70,000 to 100,000 clones, 72% recorded once. Sequenced material: peripheral blood. The sequence derives from a woman aged 55-70 years in a cohort sampled during active or convalescent COVID-19.

CDR3 sequence (DNA): TGTGCCAGTAGCAGGGGAAGCTCCTACAATGAGCAGTTCTTC. Its protein is CASSRGSSYNEQFF. The gene calls are TRBV19 and TRBJ2-1, with D tentatively TRBD1 (6 bases). V was shortened by 6 bases and J by 0 bases, with 9 bases between the two germline ends. This CDR3 comprises 14 residues. Germline V CDR1 and CDR2: LNHDA, SQIVND (reference sequence).